The clone carrying this T cell receptor beta chain turned up a few times. As yet, its antigen is unknown. Patients affected by ophthalmopathy presented a Clinical Activity Score of at least 3, a NOSPECS grade of at least 4, and disease duration below 3 months. Those patients with uncontrolled infection, other autoimmune disease, pregnancy or lactation were excluded. The entry originates in a study of T cells in Graves' hyperthyroidism and ophthalmopathy. Study results and limitations: Blood also showed most of the thyroid clonotypes that were expanded above 0.001.

Using RNA transcripts as the source, TCR beta CDR3 regions were amplified. A set of HTBI primers served as the primers for a first-round RT-PCR of the TCR CDR3. TCRdb re-called the multiplex PCR reads through MiXCR, storing one row per CDR3 protein. The top ten clones hold about half of a sample with 490,000 or so distinct CDR3 sequences, about 20% of them seen once. CDR1 and CDR2 from the germline V gene are KGHDR and SFDVKD. With V trimmed by 2 bases and J by 3 bases, 6 bases remained unmatched. The CDR3 runs to 16 residues. The clonotype originates from a man aged 35 to 55 with Graves' ophthalmopathy. V usage is TRBV24-1 and J usage is TRBJ2-7; 10 positions match TRBD1. Sequences were obtained from blood. Here the CDR3 DNA reads TGTGCCACCAGTGATTCGGGACAGGGGACGGGCTACGAGCAGTACTTC. Translation gives CATSDSGQGTGYEQYF.